This T cell receptor (beta chain) was profiled in a study of patients and donors after allogeneic stem cell transplantation. TCRdb fed the RT-PCR reads into MiXCR, producing one record per CDR3 protein. Of more than 850,000 distinct CDR3 sequences in the sample, about a sixth are singletons; the top ten hold 5.5% to 6.5%. This clonotype has more than one count but fewer than ten. This TCR was recovered from a human donor who was either an allogeneic HSCT recipient or a stem cell or donor lymphocyte infusion donor (not recorded which). It is not recorded whose cells these are; they may come from a transplant donor. Sequencing was performed on blood, either unsorted or a sorted T cell fraction (not recorded which).

Here the CDR3 reads CASSPGGPGLSNQPQHF. DNA for the CDR3: TGTGCCAGCTCACCCGGGGGACCAGGGTTGAGCAATCAGCCCCAGCATTTT. The chain employs TRBV18 and TRBJ1-5; a weak D match, TRBD1 (5 bases). CDR1 and CDR2 from the germline V gene are KGHSH and LQKENI. The V end lost 3 bases, the J end lost 1 base, and 16 bases lay between the germline ends. This CDR3 comprises 17 residues.